This passage covers 26 T cell receptor beta chains from one sample sequenced in a study of blood T cell repertoires in COVID-19. Here immunoSEQ multiplex PCR was the method, and the copy in TCRdb shows in-frame clones only, minus some. The table records around 150,000 clones, more than 75% of them present only once. The sequencing input was PBMCs or T cells enriched from blood (not recorded which). These receptors were collected from a woman aged 50 to 60 who had recovered from COVID-19.

The gene calls are TRBV5-1 and TRBJ2-3, with TRBD2 identical over 11 bases. Unmatched junction bases numbered 4, after V lost 4 bases and J lost 0 bases. The CDR3 extends over 16 amino acids. Germline assignment: CDR1 SGHRS and CDR2 YFSETQ. The CDR3: CASSLLAGGSTDTQYF. Written as DNA, the CDR3 is TGCGCCAGCAGCCTTCTAGCGGGGGGCAGCACAGATACGCAGTATTTT.

The gene calls are TRBV3-1 (or the pseudogene TRBV3-2) and TRBJ2-3; D call uncertain. This CDR3 is 11 amino acids long. Trimming removed 4 bases from V and 6 bases from J, with 5 bases in between. Germline-derived CDR1 and CDR2 are LGHDT and YNNKEL (reference sequence). The CDR3 sequence: CASSLRDTQYF. The CDR3 bases are TGTGCCAGCAGCCTGCGGGATACGCAGTATTTT.

This chain links TRBV29-1 with TRBJ1-1; no definite D call. Deletions cut 4 bases from V and 10 bases from J, with 7 bases between. Germline assignment: CDR1 SQVTM and CDR2 ANQGSEA. CDR3 size: 9 residues. CDR3 sequence (DNA): TGCAGCGTTGTCGGAGGAGCTTTCTTT. Translating it yields CSVVGGAFF.

J is TRBJ2-4 and V is TRBV27, with 12 bases fitting TRBD1. V lost 3 bases and J lost 14; bases outside the gene matches: 8. This CDR3 spans 14 amino acids. The germline gives CDR1 MNHEY, CDR2 SMNVEV (reference sequence). For the CDR3, the DNA is TGTGCCAGCAGTTTGTTGGGACAGGGGGCACCTAAGTACTTC. Its protein product is CASSLLGQGAPKYF.

This chain joins TRBV11-2 and TRBJ2-2; the match to TRBD2 covers 12 bases. The V segment lost 5 bases and the J segment 6 bases; nucleotides outside the gene matches: 10. Germline V CDR1 and CDR2: SGHAT, FQNNGV. The CDR3 sequence is 17 residues long. The CDR3 protein is CASSRPTSGRWAGELFF. The CDR3 DNA is TGTGCCAGCAGCCGCCCGACTAGCGGGAGATGGGCCGGGGAGCTGTTTTTT.

This clone turned up a few times. The chain has TRBV7-2 and TRBJ1-3; 8 nucleotides agree with TRBD1. There are 17 residues in the CDR3. V lost 3 bases, J lost 4 bases, and 11 bases stayed unmatched. Germline V gene data show CDR1 as SGHTA and CDR2 as FQGNSA. The CDR3 sequence is CASSFTGTGSVGNTIYF. The CDR3 coding sequence is TGTGCCAGCAGCTTTACCGGGACAGGTTCTGTGGGAAACACCATATATTTT.

The chain is built from TRBV12-3 or TRBV12-4 and TRBJ1-2; D is possibly TRBD1 (6 bases). The CDR3 is 13 residues long. Trimming took 1 base from V and 10 from J, leaving 13 bases between them. CDR3 protein: CASSLGGREDYTF. CDR3 coding DNA: TGTGCCAGCAGTTTAGGGGGGCGCGAAGACTACACCTTC.

This clone was picked up a small number of times. The gene calls are TRBV15 and TRBJ1-1; 7 bases are a match to TRBD1. The CDR3 totals 12 residues. Per the germline V gene, CDR1 is LNHNV and CDR2 is YYDKDF (reference sequence). With V trimmed by 3 bases and J by 11 bases, 6 bases remained unmatched. CDR3 sequence (DNA): TGTGCCACCAGCAGGAACAGGGGACAGGCTTTCTTT. This encodes CATSRNRGQAFF.

The table lists this clone with a few counts. CDR3 region: CASSQDGRGNSPLHF. CDR3 sequence (DNA): TGTGCCAGCAGCCAAGATGGCAGGGGGAATTCACCCCTCCACTTT. The chain uses TRBV14 and TRBJ1-6; 7 positions agree with TRBD1. The V segment lost 0 bases and the J segment 7 bases; nucleotides outside the gene matches: 3. The CDR3 length is 15 residues. Per germline, CDR1 SGHDN and CDR2 FVKESK. The full variable domain, its missing parts supplied by reference TRBV14 and TRBJ1-6, is EAGVTQFPSHSVIEKGQTVTLRCDPISGHDNLYWYRRVMGKEIKFLLHFVKESKQDESGMPNNRFLAERTGGTYSTLKVQPAELEDSGVYFCASSQDGRGNSPLHFGNGTRLTVT.

This clone was found a few times. The rearrangement links TRBV6-1 to TRBJ1-1, with D possibly TRBD1 on 5 matching bases. The CDR3 spans 13 residues. Trimming removed 3 bases at V and 1 base at J, with 6 bases between. Germline V gives CDR1 MNHNS, CDR2 SASEGT. In nucleotides, the CDR3 is TGTGCCAGCAGTGAGACAGAGAACACTGAAGCTTTCTTT. It is translated as CASSETENTEAFF.

The V and J genes are TRBV19 and TRBJ2-7, with unresolved D. This CDR3 is built from 14 residues. Trimming took 5 bases from V and 2 from J, leaving 13 bases between them. The germline V gene has CDR1 LNHDA and CDR2 SQIVND (reference sequence). The CDR3 DNA sequence: TGTGCCAGTAGTCCCACGACAATTCCCTACGAGCAGTACTTC. This gives the protein CASSPTTIPYEQYF.

J is TRBJ1-2 and V is TRBV7-9; no firm D call. Germline-derived CDR1 and CDR2 are SEHNR and FQNEAQ (reference sequence). V lost 1 base and J lost 2, with 17 bases in between. The CDR3 is made up of 17 amino acids. CDR3 DNA sequence: TGTGCCAGCAGCTTAGTTGGTGGGCGTGGTGTGAACTATGGCTACACCTTC. Translated: CASSLVGGRGVNYGYTF.

The CDR3 loop is CASSYGLAGNEQYF. For the CDR3, the DNA is TGTGCCAGCAGTTACGGACTAGCGGGGAACGAGCAGTACTTC. The rearrangement uses TRBV6-5 and TRBJ2-7; the match to TRBD2 covers 12 bases. The ends lost 2 bases at V and 5 bases at J; junction bases unmatched: 1. The CDR3 consists of 14 residues. Per the germline V gene, CDR1 is MNHEY and CDR2 is SVGAGI.

V and J are TRBV3-1 (or the pseudogene TRBV3-2) and TRBJ1-1, with D perhaps matching TRBD1 (6 bases). Trimming removed 5 bases from V and 8 bases from J, with 18 bases in between. Germline loops: CDR1 LGHDT, CDR2 YNNKEL (reference sequence). CDR3 length: 14 residues. The CDR3 DNA follows: TGTGCCAGCAGCTGGGGACGAGGGGGACGGGAAGCTTTCTTT. It translates to CASSWGRGGREAFF.

This clone was observed a single time. The genes are TRBV3-1 (or the pseudogene TRBV3-2) and TRBJ2-7; D possibly corresponds to TRBD1 (5 bases). This CDR3 contains 12 residues. Germline lookup yields CDR1 LGHDT and CDR2 YNNKEL (reference sequence). Trimming took off 5 bases at V and 4 bases at J, with 9 bases between the two ends. CDR3 sequence (DNA): TGTGCCAGCAGCTCGACAGCTTACGAGCAGTACTTC. Amino acid sequence: CASSSTAYEQYF.

The chain links TRBV11-3 to TRBJ1-4; D might be TRBD1 (6 bases). The germline V gene has CDR1 SGHNT and CDR2 YENEEA. The CDR3 contains 14 residues. V was trimmed by 4 bases and J by 6 bases, leaving 12 bases between them. This chain's CDR3 is CASSSGVGHEKLFF. The CDR3, as DNA: TGTGCCAGCAGCTCAGGGGTGGGTCATGAAAAACTGTTTTTT.

The rearrangement links TRBV5-1 to TRBJ2-6; TRBD1 might be the D (6 bases). The CDR3 spans 17 residues. V was shortened by 4 bases and J by 0 bases, with 14 bases between the two germline ends. Per germline, CDR1 SGHRS and CDR2 YFSETQ. The CDR3 region is CASSPTGSSSGANVLTF. Here the CDR3 DNA reads TGCGCCAGCAGCCCGACAGGTTCCAGCTCTGGGGCCAACGTCCTGACTTTC.

The chain combines TRBV12-3 or TRBV12-4 with TRBJ1-1; possibly TRBD1 for D (5 bases). The V end was cut by 6 bases, the J end by 3 bases, with 11 bases between. The CDR3 extends over 13 amino acids. The CDR3 region has the DNA TGTGCCAGCAGCACCGGGGACTACACTGAAGCTTTCTTT. Encoded protein: CASSTGDYTEAFF.

V is TRBV6-5 and J is TRBJ2-2, with 7 bases matching TRBD1. CDR3 length: 14 residues. After removal of 6 bases from V and 7 bases from J, the junction contained 8 bases not matched to a gene. Germline CDR1 MNHEY, CDR2 SVGAGI. CDR3 residues: CASRLTGANGELFF. For the CDR3, the DNA is TGTGCCAGCAGGCTAACAGGGGCGAACGGGGAGCTGTTTTTT.

The chain employs TRBV5-1 and TRBJ1-1, with 7 bases matching TRBD1. The ends lost 4 bases at V and 5 bases at J; junction bases unmatched: 23. The CDR3 extends over 19 amino acids. Germline V lookup: CDR1 SGHRS, CDR2 YFSETQ. CDR3 coding DNA: TGCGCCAGCAGCCGCTCGACAGGGTGGGGGTTCCGCGGTAAGACTGAAGCTTTCTTT. Translating it yields CASSRSTGWGFRGKTEAFF.

This clone was seen once. The genes are TRBV5-1 and TRBJ2-5; no firm D call. This CDR3 has 13 amino acids. Trimming pared 7 bases from V and 1 base from J, leaving 11 bases between. CDR1 is SGHRS and CDR2 is YFSETQ in the germline V gene. The CDR3 DNA is TGCGCCAGCCTTGGTGGCCCCCAAGAGACCCAGTACTTC. As protein: CASLGGPQETQYF. The entire variable domain, with the rest obtained from reference TRBV5-1 and TRBJ2-5, is as follows: KAGVTQTPRYLIKTRGQQVTLSCSPISGHRSVSWYQQTPGQGLQFLFEYFSETQRNKGNFPGRFSGRQFSNSRSEMNVSTLELGDSALYLCASLGGPQETQYFGPGTRLLVL.

The rearrangement links TRBV7-3 to TRBJ1-6, with D maybe TRBD1 (5 bases). CDR1 and CDR2 from the germline V gene are SGHTA and FQGTGA. CDR3 length equals 13 residues. V was clipped by 1 base and J by 8 bases, with 6 bases between them. The CDR3 loop is CASSLIGDSPLHF. CDR3 bases: TGTGCCAGCAGCTTAATAGGGGATTCACCCCTCCACTTT.

The V gene is TRBV6-5, the J gene TRBJ1-2, with D perhaps TRBD1 (6 bases). V shed 0 bases and J shed 7 bases, with 18 bases lying between them. Germline values: CDR1 MNHEY, CDR2 SVGAGI. There are 16 residues in the CDR3. CDR3 in amino acids: CASSYSMGAGEAGYTF. The CDR3 DNA reads as TGTGCCAGCAGTTACTCGATGGGGGCGGGTGAGGCTGGCTACACCTTC.

V gene TRBV27 combines with J gene TRBJ2-2; D uncertain. Between the trimmed V and J ends, which lost 6 bases and 8 bases, there was a span of 13 bases. CDR3 length: 13 amino acids. Per the germline V gene, CDR1 is MNHEY and CDR2 is SMNVEV (reference sequence). This CDR3 is CASRPFRQGELFF. For the CDR3, the DNA is TGTGCCAGCAGGCCCTTCAGGCAGGGGGAGCTGTTTTTT.

The J gene is TRBJ1-2, the V gene TRBV9; tentative D call: TRBD1 (5 bases). V was cut by 4 bases and J by 7 bases, with 20 bases left in between. The CDR3 contains 15 residues. CDR1 is SGDLS, CDR2 YYNGEE, per germline. The CDR3 DNA reads TGTGCCAGCAGCACGCGACAGCCACGACTCTCTGGCTACACCTTC. Amino acid sequence: CASSTRQPRLSGYTF.

The gene calls are TRBV24-1 and TRBJ1-1; TRBD1 matches 8 bases. CDR3 length: 16 amino acids. V trimming: 3 bases; J trimming: 1 base; junction bases outside the gene matches: 6. The germline gives CDR1 KGHDR, CDR2 SFDVKD. CDR3: CATSDPGQGGNTEAFF. DNA for the CDR3: TGTGCCACCAGTGATCCAGGACAGGGAGGGAACACTGAAGCTTTCTTT.